This T cell receptor (beta chain) was documented in a study of blood T cells in healthy people across ages. Study at large: About one barcoded beta molecule per two T cells was the capture yield of template switching.

Isolation per sample recovered at least 7 million PBMCs. Together with a sample-barcoded 5' primer, a J-beta primer mix was included in a second PCR lasting about 7 to 12 cycles. MiXCR, applied by TCRdb to the 5' RACE reads, yields one record per CDR3 protein. Of approximately 1.5 million distinct CDR3 sequences listed, about 32% were seen once; the top ten hold over 9%. Study-wide points: Calculation of diversity from one million T cells yielded estimates considered to be underestimates.

The length of the CDR3 is 15 residues. Germline values: CDR1 MGHRA, CDR2 YSYEKL. A remark on this clonotype: What it binds is unknown.

Source material: blood. The sequence derives from a woman aged 25 to 39 in good health. The chain uses TRBV4-1 and TRBJ2-1; no clear D gene. The J call may not be correct, given that the DNA end is closer to TRBJ2-7. In nucleotides, the CDR3 is TGCGCCAGCAGCCGGGCTGTAGAAGGGTACAATGAGCAGTACTTC. Translated: CASSRAVEGYNEQYF.